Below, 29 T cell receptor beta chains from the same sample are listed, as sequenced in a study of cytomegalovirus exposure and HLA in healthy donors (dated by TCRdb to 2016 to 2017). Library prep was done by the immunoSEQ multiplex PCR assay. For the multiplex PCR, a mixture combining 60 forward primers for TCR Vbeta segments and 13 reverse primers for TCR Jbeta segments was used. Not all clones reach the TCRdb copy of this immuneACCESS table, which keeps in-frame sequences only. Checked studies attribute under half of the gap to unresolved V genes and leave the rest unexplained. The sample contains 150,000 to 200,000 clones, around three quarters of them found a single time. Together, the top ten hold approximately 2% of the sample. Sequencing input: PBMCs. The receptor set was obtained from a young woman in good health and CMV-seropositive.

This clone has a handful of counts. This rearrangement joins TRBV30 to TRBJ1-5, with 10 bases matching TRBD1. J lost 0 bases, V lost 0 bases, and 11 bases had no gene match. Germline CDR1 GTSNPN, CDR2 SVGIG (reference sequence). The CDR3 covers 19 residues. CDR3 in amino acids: CAWSVPGQGFSDSNQPQHF. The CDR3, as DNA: TGTGCCTGGAGTGTACCGGGACAGGGGTTTTCCGATAGCAATCAGCCCCAGCATTTT.

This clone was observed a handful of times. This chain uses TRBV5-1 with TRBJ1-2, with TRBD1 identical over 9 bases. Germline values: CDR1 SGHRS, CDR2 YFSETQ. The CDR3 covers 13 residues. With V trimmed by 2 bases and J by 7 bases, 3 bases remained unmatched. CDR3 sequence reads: CASSFGTGSGYTF. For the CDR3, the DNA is TGCGCCAGCAGCTTCGGGACAGGGAGTGGCTACACCTTC.

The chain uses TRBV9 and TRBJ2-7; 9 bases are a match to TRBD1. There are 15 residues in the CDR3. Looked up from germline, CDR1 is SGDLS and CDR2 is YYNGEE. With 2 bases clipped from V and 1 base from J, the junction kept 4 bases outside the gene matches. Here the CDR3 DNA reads TGTGCCAGCAGCGTCGGGACAGGGCCATCCTACGAGCAGTACTTC. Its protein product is CASSVGTGPSYEQYF.

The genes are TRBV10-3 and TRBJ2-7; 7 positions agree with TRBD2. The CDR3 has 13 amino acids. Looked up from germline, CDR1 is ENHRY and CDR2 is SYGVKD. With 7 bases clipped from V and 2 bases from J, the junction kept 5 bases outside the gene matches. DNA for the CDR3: TGTGCCATCACAAGGGAGGGCCCCTACGAGCAGTACTTC. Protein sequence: CAITREGPYEQYF.

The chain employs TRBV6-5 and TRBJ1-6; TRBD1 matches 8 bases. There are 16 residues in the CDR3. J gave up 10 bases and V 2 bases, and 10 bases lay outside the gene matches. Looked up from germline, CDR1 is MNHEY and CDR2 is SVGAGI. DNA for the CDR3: TGTGCCAGCAGTTACCAAGGACAGGGCAGTGGATCACCCCTCCACTTT. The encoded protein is CASSYQGQGSGSPLHF.

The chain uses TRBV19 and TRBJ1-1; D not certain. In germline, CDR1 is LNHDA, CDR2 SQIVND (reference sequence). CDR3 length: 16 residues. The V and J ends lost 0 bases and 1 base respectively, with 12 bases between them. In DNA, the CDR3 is TGTGCCAGTAGTATAGAGGGTTCCCGACAGAACACTGAAGCTTTCTTT. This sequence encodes CASSIEGSRQNTEAFF.

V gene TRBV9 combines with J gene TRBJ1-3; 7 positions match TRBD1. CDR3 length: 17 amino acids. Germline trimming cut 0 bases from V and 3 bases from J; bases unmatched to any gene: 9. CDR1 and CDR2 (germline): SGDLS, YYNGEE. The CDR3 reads CASSVAPTGVDGNTIYF. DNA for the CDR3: TGTGCCAGCAGCGTAGCTCCTACAGGGGTTGATGGAAACACCATATATTTT.

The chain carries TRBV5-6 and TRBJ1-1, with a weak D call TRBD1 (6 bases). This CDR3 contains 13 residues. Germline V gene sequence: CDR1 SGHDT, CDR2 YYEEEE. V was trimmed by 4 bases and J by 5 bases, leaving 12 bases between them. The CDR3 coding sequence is TGTGCCAGCAGCGGGTTCCAGGGGACTGAAGCTTTCTTT. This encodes CASSGFQGTEAFF.

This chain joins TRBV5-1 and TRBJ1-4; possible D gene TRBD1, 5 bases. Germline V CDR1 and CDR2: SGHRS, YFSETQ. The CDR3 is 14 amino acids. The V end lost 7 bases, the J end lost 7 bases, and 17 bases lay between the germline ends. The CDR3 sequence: CASSTRGGGEKLFF. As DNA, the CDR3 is TGCGCCAGCTCCACCCGGGGGGGAGGTGAAAAACTGTTTTTT.

The CDR3 nucleotides read TGCGCCAGCAGCCCCTTACTAGACACTGAAGCTTTCTTT. Its translation: CASSPLLDTEAFF. V gene TRBV4-3 combines with J gene TRBJ1-1; D is uncertain. The CDR3 runs 13 residues. Per germline, CDR1 LGHNA and CDR2 YSLEER. Between the trimmed V and J ends, which lost 4 bases and 3 bases, there was a span of 9 bases.

The CDR3 DNA reads TGTGCCAGCAGCTACGGGACAGTAATCGAGCAGTACTTC. Protein: CASSYGTVIEQYF. This chain connects TRBV5-4 to TRBJ2-7; 7 nucleotides match TRBD1. V lost 3 bases and J lost 6; bases outside the gene matches: 6. CDR1 and CDR2 from the germline V gene are SGHNT and YYREEE (reference sequence). This CDR3 region has 13 residues.

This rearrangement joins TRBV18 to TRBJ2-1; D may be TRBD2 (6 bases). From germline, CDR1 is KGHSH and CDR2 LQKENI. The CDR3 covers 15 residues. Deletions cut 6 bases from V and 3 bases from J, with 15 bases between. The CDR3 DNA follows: TGTGCCAGCTCCCACGGGACTGGAGACTACAATGAGCAGTTCTTC. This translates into CASSHGTGDYNEQFF.

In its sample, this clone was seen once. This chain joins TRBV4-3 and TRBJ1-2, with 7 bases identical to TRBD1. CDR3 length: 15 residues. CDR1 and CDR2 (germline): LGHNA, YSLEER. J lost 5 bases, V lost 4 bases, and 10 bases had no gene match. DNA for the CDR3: TGCGCCAGCAGCCCTGGGACAGTTAACCTATATGGCTACACCTTC. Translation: CASSPGTVNLYGYTF.

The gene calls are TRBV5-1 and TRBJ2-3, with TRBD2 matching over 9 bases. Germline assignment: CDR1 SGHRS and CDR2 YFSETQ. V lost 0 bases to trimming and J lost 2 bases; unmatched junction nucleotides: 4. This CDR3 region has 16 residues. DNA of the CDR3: TGCGCCAGCAGCTTGGTGCCTAGCGGGGTCACAGATACGCAGTATTTT. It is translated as CASSLVPSGVTDTQYF.

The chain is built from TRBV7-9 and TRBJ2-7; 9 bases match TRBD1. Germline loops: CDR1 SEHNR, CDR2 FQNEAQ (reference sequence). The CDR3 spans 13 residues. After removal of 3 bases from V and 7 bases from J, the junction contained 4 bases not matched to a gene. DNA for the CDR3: TGTGCCAGCAGCTTCGGGACAGGGTGGGAGCAGTACTTC. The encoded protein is CASSFGTGWEQYF.

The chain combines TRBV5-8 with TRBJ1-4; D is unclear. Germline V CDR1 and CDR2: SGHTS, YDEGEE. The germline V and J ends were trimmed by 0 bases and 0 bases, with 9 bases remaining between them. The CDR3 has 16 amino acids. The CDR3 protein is CASSLAIGTTNEKLFF. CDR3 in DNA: TGTGCCAGCAGCTTGGCTATCGGTACAACTAATGAAAAACTGTTTTTT.

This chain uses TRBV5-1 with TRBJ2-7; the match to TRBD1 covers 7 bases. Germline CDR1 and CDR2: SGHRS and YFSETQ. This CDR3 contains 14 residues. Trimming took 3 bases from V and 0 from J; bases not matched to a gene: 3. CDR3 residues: CASSSGTASYEQYF. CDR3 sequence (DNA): TGCGCCAGCAGCTCCGGGACAGCCTCCTACGAGCAGTACTTC.

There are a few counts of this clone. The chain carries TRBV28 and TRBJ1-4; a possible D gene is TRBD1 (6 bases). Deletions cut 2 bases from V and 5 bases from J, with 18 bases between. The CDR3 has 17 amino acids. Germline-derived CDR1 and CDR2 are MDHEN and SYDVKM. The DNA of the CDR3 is TGTGCCAGCAGTTTACCCCCGACGGCAGGGGACAATGAAAAACTGTTTTTT. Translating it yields CASSLPPTAGDNEKLFF.

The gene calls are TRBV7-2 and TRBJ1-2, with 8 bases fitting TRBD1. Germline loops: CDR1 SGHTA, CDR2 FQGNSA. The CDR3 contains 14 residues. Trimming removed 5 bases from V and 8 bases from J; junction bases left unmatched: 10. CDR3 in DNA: TGTGCCAGCAGCCTCGGACAGGGAGAGAGGGGCTACACCTTC. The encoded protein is CASSLGQGERGYTF.

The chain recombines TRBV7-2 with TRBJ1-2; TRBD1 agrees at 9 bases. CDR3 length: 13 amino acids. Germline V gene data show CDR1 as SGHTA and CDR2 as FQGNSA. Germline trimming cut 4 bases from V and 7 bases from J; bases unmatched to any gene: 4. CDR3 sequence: CASSSRTGAGYTF. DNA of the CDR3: TGTGCCAGCAGCTCCCGGACAGGGGCTGGCTACACCTTC.

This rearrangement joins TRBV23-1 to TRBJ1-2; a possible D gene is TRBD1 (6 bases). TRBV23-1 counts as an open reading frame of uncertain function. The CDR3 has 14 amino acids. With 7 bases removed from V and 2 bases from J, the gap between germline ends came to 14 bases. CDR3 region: CASIGGTYNYGYTF. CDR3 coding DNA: TGCGCCAGCATTGGGGGCACTTACAACTATGGCTACACCTTC.

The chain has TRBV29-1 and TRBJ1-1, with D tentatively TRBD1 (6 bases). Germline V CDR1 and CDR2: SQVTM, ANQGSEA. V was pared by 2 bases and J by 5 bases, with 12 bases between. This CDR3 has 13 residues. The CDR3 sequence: CSVERGGGTEAFF. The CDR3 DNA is TGCAGCGTTGAAAGAGGGGGAGGGACTGAAGCTTTCTTT.

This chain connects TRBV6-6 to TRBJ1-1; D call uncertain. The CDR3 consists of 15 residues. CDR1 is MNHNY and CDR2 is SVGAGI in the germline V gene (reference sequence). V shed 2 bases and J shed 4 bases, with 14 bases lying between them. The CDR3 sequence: CASSYGLGRSTEAFF. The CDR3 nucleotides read TGTGCCAGCAGTTACGGGCTGGGGAGGAGCACTGAAGCTTTCTTT.

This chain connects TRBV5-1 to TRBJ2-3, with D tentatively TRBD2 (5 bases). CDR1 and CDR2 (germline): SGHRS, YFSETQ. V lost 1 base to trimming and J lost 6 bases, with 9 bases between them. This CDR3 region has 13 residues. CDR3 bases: TGCGCCAGCAGCTTGCGAGGGCAGGATACGCAGTATTTT. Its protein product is CASSLRGQDTQYF.

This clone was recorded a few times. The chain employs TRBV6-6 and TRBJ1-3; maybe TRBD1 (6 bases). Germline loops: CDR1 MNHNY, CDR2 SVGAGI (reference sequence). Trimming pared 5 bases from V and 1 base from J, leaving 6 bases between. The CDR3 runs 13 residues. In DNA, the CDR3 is TGTGCCAGCAGTACAGGGTCTGGAAACACCATATATTTT. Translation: CASSTGSGNTIYF.

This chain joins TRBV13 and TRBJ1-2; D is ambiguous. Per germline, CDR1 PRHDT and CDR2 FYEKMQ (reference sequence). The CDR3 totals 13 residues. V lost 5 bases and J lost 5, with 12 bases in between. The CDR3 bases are TGTGCCAGCAGCCCCAAGTCTCGGTATGGCTACACCTTC. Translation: CASSPKSRYGYTF.

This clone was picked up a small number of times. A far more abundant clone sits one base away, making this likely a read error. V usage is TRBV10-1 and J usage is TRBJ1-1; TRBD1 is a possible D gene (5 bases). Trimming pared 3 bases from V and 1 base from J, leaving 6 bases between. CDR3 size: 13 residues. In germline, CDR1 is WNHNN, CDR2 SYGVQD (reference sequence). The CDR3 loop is CASSDRANTEAFF. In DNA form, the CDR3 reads TGCGCCAGCAGTGACAGGGCGAACACTGAAGCTTTCTTT.

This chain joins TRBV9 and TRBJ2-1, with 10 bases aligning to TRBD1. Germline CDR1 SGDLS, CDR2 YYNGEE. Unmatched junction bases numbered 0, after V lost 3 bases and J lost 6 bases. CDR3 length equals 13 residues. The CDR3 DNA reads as TGTGCCAGCAGCGGGACAGGGGGCAATGAGCAGTTCTTC. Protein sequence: CASSGTGGNEQFF.

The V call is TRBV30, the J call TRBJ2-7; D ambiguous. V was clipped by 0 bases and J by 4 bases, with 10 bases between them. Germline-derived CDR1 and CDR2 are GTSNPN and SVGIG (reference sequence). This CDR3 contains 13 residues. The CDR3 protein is CAWSVHLVYEQYF. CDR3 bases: TGTGCCTGGAGTGTACATCTTGTGTACGAGCAGTACTTC.